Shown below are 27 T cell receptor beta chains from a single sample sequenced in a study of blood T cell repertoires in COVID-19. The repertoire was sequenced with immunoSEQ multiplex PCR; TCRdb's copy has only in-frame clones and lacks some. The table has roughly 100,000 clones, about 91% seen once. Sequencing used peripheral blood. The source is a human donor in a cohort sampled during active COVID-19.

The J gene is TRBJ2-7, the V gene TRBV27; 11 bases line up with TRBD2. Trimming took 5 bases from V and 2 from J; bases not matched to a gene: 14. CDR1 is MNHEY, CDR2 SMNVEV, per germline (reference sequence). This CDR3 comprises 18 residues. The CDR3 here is CASSHLTGLAEGTYEQYF. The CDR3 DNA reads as TGTGCCAGCAGTCACCTAACGGGACTAGCGGAAGGTACCTACGAGCAGTACTTC.

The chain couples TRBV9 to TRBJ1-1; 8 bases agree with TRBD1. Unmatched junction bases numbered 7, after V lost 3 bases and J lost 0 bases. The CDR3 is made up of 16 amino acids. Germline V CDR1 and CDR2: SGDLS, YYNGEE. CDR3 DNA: TGTGCCAGCAGCGCCCACAGGGGGAGTATGAACACTGAAGCTTTCTTT. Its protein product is CASSAHRGSMNTEAFF.

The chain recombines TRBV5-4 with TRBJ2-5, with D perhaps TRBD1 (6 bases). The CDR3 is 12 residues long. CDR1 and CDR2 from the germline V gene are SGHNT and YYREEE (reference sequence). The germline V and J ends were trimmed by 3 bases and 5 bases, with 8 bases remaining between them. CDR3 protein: CASSSGEETQYF. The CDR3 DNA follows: TGTGCCAGCAGCTCAGGGGAGGAGACCCAGTACTTC.

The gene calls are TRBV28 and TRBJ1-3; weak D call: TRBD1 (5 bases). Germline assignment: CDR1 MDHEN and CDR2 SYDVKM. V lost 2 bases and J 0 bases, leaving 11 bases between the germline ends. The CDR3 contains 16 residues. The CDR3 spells CASSLPGTLSGNTIYF. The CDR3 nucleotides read TGTGCCAGCAGTTTACCCGGGACTCTCTCTGGAAACACCATATATTTT.

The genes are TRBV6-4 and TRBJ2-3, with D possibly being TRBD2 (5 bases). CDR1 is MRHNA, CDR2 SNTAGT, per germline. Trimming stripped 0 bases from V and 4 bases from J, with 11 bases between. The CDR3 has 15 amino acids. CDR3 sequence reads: CASSDSPLAPDTQYF. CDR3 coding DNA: TGTGCCAGCAGTGACTCGCCCCTAGCTCCAGATACGCAGTATTTT.

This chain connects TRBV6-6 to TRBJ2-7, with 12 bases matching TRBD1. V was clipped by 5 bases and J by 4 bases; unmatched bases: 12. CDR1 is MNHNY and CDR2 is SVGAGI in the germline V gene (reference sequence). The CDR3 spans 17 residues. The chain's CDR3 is CASSPRGSGQGAYEQYF. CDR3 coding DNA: TGTGCCAGCAGTCCACGCGGGTCGGGACAGGGGGCTTACGAGCAGTACTTC.

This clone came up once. CDR3 nucleotides: TGTGCCAGCAGCCAAGATCACCCGGGACTAGCGGGAGTATCGGCCAAAAACATTCAGTACTTC. Its protein product is CASSQDHPGLAGVSAKNIQYF. This chain links TRBV4-2 with TRBJ2-4; 14 bases map to TRBD2. CDR1 and CDR2 (germline): LGHNA, YNFKEQ. The CDR3 consists of 21 residues. The junction had 11 bases not matched to a gene; V was cut back by 0 bases and J by 1 base.

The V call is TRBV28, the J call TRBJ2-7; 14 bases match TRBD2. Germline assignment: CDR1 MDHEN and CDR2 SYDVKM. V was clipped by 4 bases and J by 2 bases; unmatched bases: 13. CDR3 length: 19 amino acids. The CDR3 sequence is CASSSYPGTSGSHPYEQYF. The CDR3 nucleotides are TGTGCCAGCAGTTCCTACCCCGGGACTAGCGGGAGTCATCCCTACGAGCAGTACTTC.

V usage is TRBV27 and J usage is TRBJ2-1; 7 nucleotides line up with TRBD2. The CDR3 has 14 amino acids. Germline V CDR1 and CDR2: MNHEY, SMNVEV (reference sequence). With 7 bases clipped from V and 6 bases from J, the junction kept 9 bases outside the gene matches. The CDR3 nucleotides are TGTGCCAGCACCCTGGGGGGGATCGGCAATGAGCAGTTCTTC. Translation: CASTLGGIGNEQFF.

This CDR3 reads CASSQLAGDIQYF. The CDR3 DNA follows: TGCGCCAGCAGCCAGCTAGCGGGAGACATTCAGTACTTC. J is TRBJ2-4 and V is TRBV4-3, with 10 bases identical to TRBD2. V dropped 3 bases and J dropped 8; count of bases not matched to a gene: 1. This CDR3 has 13 residues. CDR1 is LGHNA, CDR2 YSLEER, per germline.

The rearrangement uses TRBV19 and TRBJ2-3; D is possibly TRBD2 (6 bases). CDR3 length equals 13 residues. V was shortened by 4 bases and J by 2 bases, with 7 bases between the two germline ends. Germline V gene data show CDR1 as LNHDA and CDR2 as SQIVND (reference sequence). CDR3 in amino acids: CASSSGNTDTQYF. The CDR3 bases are TGTGCCAGTAGTAGCGGGAACACAGATACGCAGTATTTT.

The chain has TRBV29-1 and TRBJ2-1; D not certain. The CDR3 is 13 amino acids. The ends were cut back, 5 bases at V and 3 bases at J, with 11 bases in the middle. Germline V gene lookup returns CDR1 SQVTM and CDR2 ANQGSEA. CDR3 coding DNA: TGCAGCGTTCTACAGCAGTTCTACAATGAGCAGTTCTTC. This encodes CSVLQQFYNEQFF.

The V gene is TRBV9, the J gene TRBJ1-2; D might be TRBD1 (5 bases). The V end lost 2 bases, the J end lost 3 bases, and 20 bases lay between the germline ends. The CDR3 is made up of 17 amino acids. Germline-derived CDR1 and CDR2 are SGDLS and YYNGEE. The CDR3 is CASSVAGPGTMDYGYTF. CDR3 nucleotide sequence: TGTGCCAGCAGCGTGGCGGGACCCGGGACGATGGACTATGGCTACACCTTC.

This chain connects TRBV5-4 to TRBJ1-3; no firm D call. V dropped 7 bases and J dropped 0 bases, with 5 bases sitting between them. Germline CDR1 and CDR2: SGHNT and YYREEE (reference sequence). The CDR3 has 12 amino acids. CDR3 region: CASGLSGNTIYF. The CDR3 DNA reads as TGTGCCAGCGGACTCTCTGGAAACACCATATATTTT.

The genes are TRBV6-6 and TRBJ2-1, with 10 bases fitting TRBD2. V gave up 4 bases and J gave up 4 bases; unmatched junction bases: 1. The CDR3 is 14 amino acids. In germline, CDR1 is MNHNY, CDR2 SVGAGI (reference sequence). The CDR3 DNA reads TGTGCCAGCAGTTCTAGCGGGAGTTACAATGAGCAGTTCTTC. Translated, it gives CASSSSGSYNEQFF.

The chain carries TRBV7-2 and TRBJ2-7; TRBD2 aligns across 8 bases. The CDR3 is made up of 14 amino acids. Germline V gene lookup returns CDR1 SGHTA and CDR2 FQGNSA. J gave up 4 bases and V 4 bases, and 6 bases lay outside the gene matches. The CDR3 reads CASSWGLGSYEQYF. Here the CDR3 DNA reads TGTGCCAGCAGCTGGGGACTAGGGAGTTACGAGCAGTACTTC.

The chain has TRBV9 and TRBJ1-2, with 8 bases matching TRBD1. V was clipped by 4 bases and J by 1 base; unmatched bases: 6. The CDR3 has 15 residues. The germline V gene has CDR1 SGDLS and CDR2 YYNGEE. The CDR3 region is CASSTTGANNYGYTF. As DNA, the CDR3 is TGTGCCAGCAGCACGACAGGGGCTAATAACTATGGCTACACCTTC.

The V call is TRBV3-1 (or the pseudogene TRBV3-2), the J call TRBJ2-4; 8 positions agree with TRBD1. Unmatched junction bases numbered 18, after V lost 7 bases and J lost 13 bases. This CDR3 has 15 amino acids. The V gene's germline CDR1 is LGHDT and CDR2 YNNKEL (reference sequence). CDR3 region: CASTSKGQGFSPQYF. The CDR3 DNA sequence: TGTGCCAGCACATCTAAAGGACAGGGTTTTAGTCCCCAGTACTTC.

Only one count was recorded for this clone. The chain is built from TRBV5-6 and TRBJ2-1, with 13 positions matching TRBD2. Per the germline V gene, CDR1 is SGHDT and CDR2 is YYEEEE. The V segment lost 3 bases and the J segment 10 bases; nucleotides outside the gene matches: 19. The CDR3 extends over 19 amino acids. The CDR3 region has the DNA TGTGCCAGCAGCTCCCTTGGCCGGCCGGGACTAGCGGGAAGTGGGGAGCAGTTCTTC. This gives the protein CASSSLGRPGLAGSGEQFF.

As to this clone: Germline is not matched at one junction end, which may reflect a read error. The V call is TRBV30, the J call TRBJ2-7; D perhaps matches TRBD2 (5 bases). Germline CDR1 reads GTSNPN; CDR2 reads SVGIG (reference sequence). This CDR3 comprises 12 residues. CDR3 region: CARSRDDYEQYF. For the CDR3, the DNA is TGTGCCCGGAGTCGGGATGACTACGAGCAGTACTTC.

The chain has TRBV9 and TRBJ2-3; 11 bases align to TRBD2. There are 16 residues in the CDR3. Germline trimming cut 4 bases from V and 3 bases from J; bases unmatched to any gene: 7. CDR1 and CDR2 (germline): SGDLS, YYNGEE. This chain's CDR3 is CASSSQTSGETDTQYF. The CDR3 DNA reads TGTGCCAGCAGCTCGCAGACTAGCGGGGAAACAGATACGCAGTATTTT.

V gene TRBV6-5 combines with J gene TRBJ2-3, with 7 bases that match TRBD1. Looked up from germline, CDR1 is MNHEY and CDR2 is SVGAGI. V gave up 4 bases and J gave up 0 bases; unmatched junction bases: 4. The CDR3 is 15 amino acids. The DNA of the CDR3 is TGTGCCAGCAGTTCACGGACAGGTAGCACAGATACGCAGTATTTT. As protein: CASSSRTGSTDTQYF.

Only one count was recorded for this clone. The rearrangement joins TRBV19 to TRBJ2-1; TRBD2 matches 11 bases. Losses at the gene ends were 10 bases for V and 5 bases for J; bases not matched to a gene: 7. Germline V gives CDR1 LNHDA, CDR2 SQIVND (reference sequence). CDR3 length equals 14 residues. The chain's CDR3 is CATASGRSNNEQFF. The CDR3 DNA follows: TGTGCCACCGCTAGCGGGAGGTCAAACAATGAGCAGTTCTTC.

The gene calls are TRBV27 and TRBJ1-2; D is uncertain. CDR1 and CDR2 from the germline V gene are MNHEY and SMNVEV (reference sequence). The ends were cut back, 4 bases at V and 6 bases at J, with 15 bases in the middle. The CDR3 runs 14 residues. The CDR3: CASSSRGEVDGYTF. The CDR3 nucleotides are TGTGCCAGCAGTTCCCGAGGCGAAGTAGATGGCTACACCTTC.

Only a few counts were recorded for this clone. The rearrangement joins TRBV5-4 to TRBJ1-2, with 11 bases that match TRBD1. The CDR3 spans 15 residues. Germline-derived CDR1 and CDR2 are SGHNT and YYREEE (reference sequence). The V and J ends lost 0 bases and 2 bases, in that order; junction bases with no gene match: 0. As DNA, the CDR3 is TGTGCCAGCAGCTTGGGGACAGGGGGCAACTATGGCTACACCTTC. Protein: CASSLGTGGNYGYTF.

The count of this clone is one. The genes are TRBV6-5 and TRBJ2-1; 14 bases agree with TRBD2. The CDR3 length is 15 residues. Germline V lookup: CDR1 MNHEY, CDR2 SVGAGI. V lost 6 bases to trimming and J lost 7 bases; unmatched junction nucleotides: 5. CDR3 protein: CASRLGTSGRNEQFF. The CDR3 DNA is TGTGCCAGCAGGCTCGGGACTAGCGGGAGAAATGAGCAGTTCTTC.

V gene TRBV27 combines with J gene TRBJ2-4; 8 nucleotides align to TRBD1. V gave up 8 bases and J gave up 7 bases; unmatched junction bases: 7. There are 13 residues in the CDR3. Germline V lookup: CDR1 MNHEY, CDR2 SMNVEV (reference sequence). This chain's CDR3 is CASGQGTANIQYF. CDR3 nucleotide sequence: TGTGCCAGCGGACAGGGAACCGCGAACATTCAGTACTTC.